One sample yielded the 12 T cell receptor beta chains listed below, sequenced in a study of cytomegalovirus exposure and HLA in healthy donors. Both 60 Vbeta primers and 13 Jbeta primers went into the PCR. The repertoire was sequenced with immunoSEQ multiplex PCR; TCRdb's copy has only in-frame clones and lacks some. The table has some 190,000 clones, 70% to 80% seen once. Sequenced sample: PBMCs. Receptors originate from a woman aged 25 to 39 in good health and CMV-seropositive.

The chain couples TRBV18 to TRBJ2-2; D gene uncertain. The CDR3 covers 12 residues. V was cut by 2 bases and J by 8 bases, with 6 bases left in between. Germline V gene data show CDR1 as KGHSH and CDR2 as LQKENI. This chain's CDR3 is CASSPEIGELFF. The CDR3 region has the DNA TGTGCCAGCTCACCAGAGATAGGGGAGCTGTTTTTT.

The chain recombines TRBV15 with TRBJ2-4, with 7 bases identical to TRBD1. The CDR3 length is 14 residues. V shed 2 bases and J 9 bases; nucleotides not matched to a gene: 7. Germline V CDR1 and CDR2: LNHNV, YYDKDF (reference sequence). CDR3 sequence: CATSRPRQGAIQYF. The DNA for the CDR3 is TGTGCCACCAGCAGACCAAGACAGGGAGCCATTCAGTACTTC.

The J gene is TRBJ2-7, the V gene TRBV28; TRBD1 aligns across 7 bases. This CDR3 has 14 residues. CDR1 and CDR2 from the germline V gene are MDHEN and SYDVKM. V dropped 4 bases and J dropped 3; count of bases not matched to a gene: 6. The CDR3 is CASSSPGQLYEQYF. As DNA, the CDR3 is TGTGCCAGCAGTTCACCGGGACAGCTCTACGAGCAGTACTTC.

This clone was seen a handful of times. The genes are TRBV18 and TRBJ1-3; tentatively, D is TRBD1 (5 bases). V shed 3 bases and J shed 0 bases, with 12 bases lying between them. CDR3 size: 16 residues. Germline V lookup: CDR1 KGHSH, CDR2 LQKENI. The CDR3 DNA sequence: TGTGCCAGCTCACCCGCGGGACGACACTCTGGAAACACCATATATTTT. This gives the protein CASSPAGRHSGNTIYF.

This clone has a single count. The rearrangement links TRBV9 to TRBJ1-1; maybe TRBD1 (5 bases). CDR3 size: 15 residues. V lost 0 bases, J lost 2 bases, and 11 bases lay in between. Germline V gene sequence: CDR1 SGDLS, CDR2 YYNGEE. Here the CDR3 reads CASSVAGTANTEAFF. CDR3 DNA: TGTGCCAGCAGCGTAGCCGGGACTGCAAACACTGAAGCTTTCTTT.

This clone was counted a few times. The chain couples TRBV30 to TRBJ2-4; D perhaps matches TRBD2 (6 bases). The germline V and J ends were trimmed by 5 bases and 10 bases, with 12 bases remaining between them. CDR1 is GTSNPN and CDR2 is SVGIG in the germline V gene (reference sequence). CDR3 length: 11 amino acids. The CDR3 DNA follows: TGTGCCTGGGGGCACGGGGGAATTCAGTACTTC. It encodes CAWGHGGIQYF.

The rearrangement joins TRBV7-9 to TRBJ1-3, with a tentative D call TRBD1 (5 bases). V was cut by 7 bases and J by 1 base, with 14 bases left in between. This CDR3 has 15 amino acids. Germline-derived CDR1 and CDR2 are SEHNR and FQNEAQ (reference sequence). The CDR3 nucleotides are TGTGCCAGCACCACTTCCGGACAATCTGGAAACACCATATATTTT. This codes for CASTTSGQSGNTIYF.

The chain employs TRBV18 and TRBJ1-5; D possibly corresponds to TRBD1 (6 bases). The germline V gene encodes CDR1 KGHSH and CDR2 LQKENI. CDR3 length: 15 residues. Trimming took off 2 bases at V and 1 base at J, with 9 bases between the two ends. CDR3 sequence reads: CASSPDRYSNQPQHF. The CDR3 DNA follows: TGTGCCAGCTCACCAGACAGGTACAGCAATCAGCCCCAGCATTTT.

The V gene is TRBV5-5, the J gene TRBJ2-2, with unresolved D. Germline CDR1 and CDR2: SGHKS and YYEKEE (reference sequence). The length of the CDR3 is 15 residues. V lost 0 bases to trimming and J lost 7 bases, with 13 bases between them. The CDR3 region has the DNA TGTGCCAGCAGCTTGGCCGCCCCCACGCGCGGGGAGCTGTTTTTT. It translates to CASSLAAPTRGELFF.

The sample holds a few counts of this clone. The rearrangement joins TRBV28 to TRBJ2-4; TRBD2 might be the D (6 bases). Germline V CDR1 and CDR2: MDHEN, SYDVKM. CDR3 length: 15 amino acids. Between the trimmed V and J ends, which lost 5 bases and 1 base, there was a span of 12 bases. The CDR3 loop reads CASSPQEGAKNIQYF. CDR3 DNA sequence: TGTGCCAGCAGTCCCCAGGAGGGGGCCAAAAACATTCAGTACTTC.

The CDR3 here is CASSLSWSAGELFF. The CDR3, as DNA: TGTGCCAGCAGCCTGAGCTGGAGCGCCGGGGAGCTGTTTTTT. This chain connects TRBV7-2 to TRBJ2-2; D not certain. With 5 bases removed from V and 6 bases from J, the gap between germline ends came to 13 bases. The CDR3 is 14 residues long. Germline CDR1 is SGHTA and CDR2 is FQGNSA.

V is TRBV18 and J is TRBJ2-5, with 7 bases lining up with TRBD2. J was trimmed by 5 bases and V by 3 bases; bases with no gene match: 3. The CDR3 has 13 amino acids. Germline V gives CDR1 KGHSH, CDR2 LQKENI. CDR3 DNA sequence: TGTGCCAGCTCACCTGGGCGGGAGGAGACCCAGTACTTC. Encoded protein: CASSPGREETQYF.